The rows below give T cell receptor beta chains drawn from one sample of a study of regulatory T cells in long-lasting Graves disease. TCRdb redid the calling of the multiplex PCR reads with MiXCR, one entry per CDR3 protein. The sample holds just over 600,000 distinct CDR3 sequences, roughly 15% seen once. The same data also went into a second study, on T cells in Graves' hyperthyroidism and ophthalmopathy.

Sample: peripheral blood mononuclear cells (PBMCs), taken at new diagnosis, from a patient treated with antithyroid drugs. The receptors derive from a woman aged 25 to 39 with Graves disease. Both conserved end residues are part of each CDR3. The D gene is left open where the match is weak. Not every row has a clone size; where given, it reads once, few, many or a size class.

>TRBD1|TRBV6-1|few|TRBJ2-1
CASGTEYNEQFF
TGTGCCAGCGGGACAGAGTACAATGAGCAGTTCTTC
>-|TRBV30|-|TRBJ1-5
CAWTDGLPGNQPQHF
TGTGCCTGGACGGACGGGCTCCCGGGCAATCAGCCCCAGCATTTT
>TRBD1|TRBV10-3|many|TRBJ1-5
CAISEWDSTSNQPQHF
TGTGCCATCAGTGAGTGGGACAGCACTAGCAATCAGCCCCAGCATTTT
>-|TRBV5-4|few|TRBJ2-5
CASQGRNQETQYF
TGTGCCAGCCAGGGTCGGAACCAAGAGACCCAGTACTTC
>TRBD1|TRBV12-3/TRBV12-4|many|TRBJ2-5
CASSMGQGEKTQYF
TGTGCCAGCAGTATGGGACAGGGGGAAAAGACCCAGTACTTC
>-|TRBV20-1|-|TRBJ2-3
CSASSGGTDTQYF
TGCAGTGCTAGTTCCGGTGGCACAGATACGCAGTATTTT
>-|TRBV20-1|many|TRBJ2-5
CSAREGEETQYF
TGCAGTGCTAGAGAGGGGGAGGAGACCCAGTACTTC
>-|TRBV28|many|TRBJ2-3
CASSLGWSGQTDTQYF
TGTGCCAGCAGTTTGGGGTGGTCAGGACAAACAGATACGCAGTATTTT
>TRBD2|TRBV20-1|many|TRBJ2-7
CSASWLAGYEQYF
TGCAGTGCTAGTTGGCTAGCGGGCTACGAGCAGTACTTC
>TRBD2|TRBV20-1|-|TRBJ2-7
CSARALAGALLDEQYF
TGCAGTGCTAGAGCATTAGCGGGAGCGCTTCTCGACGAGCAGTACTTC
>-|TRBV18|-|TRBJ1-5
CASSSTVSSDQPQHF
TGTGCCAGCTCATCTACAGTGTCATCAGATCAGCCCCAGCATTTT
>-|TRBV6-1|many|TRBJ2-5
CASSQEVGETQYF
TGTGCCAGCAGCCAGGAAGTAGGAGAGACCCAGTACTTC
>TRBD1|TRBV2|many|TRBJ1-4
CASSERGGQGSGKLFF
TGTGCCAGCAGTGAAAGAGGGGGACAGGGGTCTGGGAAACTGTTTTTT
>-|TRBV18|many|TRBJ2-5
CASSKQETQYF
TGTGCCAGCAGCAAACAAGAGACCCAGTACTTC
>TRBD1|TRBV9|once|TRBJ1-3
CASSVGQGARDTIYF
TGTGCCAGCAGCGTAGGACAGGGGGCGCGGGACACCATATATTTT
>-|TRBV6-1|-|TRBJ1-5
CASSETSGRAQHF
TGTGCCAGCAGTGAAACGAGTGGGAGAGCCCAGCATTTT
>-|TRBV7-2|-|TRBJ2-4
CASSLLWVAKNIQYF
TGTGCCAGCAGCCTCCTTTGGGTAGCCAAAAACATTCAGTACTTC
>-|TRBV14|few|TRBJ2-3
CASSQVGPQATDTQYF
TGTGCCAGCAGCCAAGTAGGGCCGCAGGCCACAGATACGCAGTATTTT
>TRBD2|TRBV2|many|TRBJ2-3
CASSRRLGTSGSTDTQYF
TGTGCCAGCAGCAGACGGCTCGGGACTAGCGGGAGCACAGATACGCAGTATTTT
>TRBD1|TRBV15|-|TRBJ2-2
CATSRDKDRGFGELFF
TGTGCCACCAGCAGAGATAAGGACAGGGGGTTCGGGGAGCTGTTTTTT
>TRBD1|TRBV6-2/TRBV6-3|-|TRBJ2-4
CASSGGQVLGIQYF
TGTGCCAGCAGTGGGGGACAGGTTCTTGGCATTCAGTACTTC
>-|TRBV18|-|TRBJ2-5
CASRPELGTRGTQYF
TGTGCCAGCAGACCGGAGCTGGGGACGAGGGGGACCCAGTACTTC
>TRBD2|TRBV28|many|TRBJ2-7
CASYTSGGSYEQYF
TGTGCCAGCTACACCTCGGGGGGCTCCTACGAGCAGTACTTC
>-|TRBV30|-|TRBJ1-1
CAWSVRRQSNTEAFF
TGTGCCTGGAGTGTACGTCGGCAATCGAACACTGAAGCTTTCTTT
>-|TRBV28|many|TRBJ2-4
CASRMTGPQNIQYF
TGTGCCAGCAGAATGACAGGTCCCCAAAACATTCAGTACTTC
>-|TRBV11-2|-|TRBJ2-1
CASSLPVLRNEQFF
TGTGCCAGCAGCTTACCGGTCCTTAGGAATGAGCAGTTCTTC
>TRBD1|TRBV2|many|TRBJ2-4
CASRRGQGSLAKNIQYF
TGTGCCAGCAGGCGAGGACAGGGGTCGCTAGCCAAAAACATTCAGTACTTC
>-|TRBV27|few|TRBJ1-1
CASVQGSEAFF
TGTGCCAGCGTTCAGGGGTCTGAAGCTTTCTTT
>TRBD1|TRBV12-3/TRBV12-4|many|TRBJ2-5
CASSAGQGQETQYF
TGTGCCAGCAGTGCCGGACAGGGGCAAGAGACCCAGTACTTC
>-|TRBV5-6|few|TRBJ2-1
CASRLNNEQFF
TGTGCCAGCAGACTAAACAATGAGCAGTTCTTC